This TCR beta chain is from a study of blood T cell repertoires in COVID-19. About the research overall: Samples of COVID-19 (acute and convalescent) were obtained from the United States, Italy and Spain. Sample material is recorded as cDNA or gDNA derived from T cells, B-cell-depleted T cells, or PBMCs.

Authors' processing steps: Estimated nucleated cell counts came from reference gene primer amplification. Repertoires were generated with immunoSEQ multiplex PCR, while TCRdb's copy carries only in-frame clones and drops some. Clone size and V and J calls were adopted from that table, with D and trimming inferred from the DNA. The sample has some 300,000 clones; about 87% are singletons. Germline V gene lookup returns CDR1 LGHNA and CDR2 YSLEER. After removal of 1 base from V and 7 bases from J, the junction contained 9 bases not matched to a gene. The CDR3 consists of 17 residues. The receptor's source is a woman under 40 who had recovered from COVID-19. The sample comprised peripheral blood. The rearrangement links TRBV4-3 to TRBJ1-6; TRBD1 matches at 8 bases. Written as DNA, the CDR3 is TGCGCCAGCAGCCAAGTAACCGGGACAGGCTACAATTCACCCCTCCACTTT. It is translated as CASSQVTGTGYNSPLHF.